This T cell receptor beta chain was observed in a study of T cells in Graves' hyperthyroidism and ophthalmopathy. Study-wide findings and caveats: In the blood, most expanded thyroid clonotypes above 0.001 appeared as well. A 13 V-J model separated ophthalmopathy from stable hyperthyroidism.

Clinical symptoms, serum thyroxine, TRAb, thyroid ultrasound and orbital computed tomography established diagnosis. The PBMCs studied were ones that came from roughly 11 ml fresh peripheral blood. V was cut by 5 bases and J by 16 bases, with 18 bases left in between. Germline V gene data show CDR1 as MNHNS and CDR2 as SASEGT. This CDR3 has 12 amino acids. This clonotype was counted at least ten times. Antigen specificity is unknown. Amplification of TCR beta CDR3 regions used RNA as the template. HTBI primers were used for first-round RT-PCR of the TCR CDR3. TCRdb fed the multiplex PCR reads into MiXCR, producing one record per CDR3 protein. The sample contains a few hundred thousand distinct CDR3 sequences, 15% to 20% of which appear only once.

The V call is TRBV6-1, the J call TRBJ1-5; D not certain. Sequencing input: blood. The receptor was isolated from a woman in her forties with Graves' ophthalmopathy. Here the CDR3 DNA reads TGTGCCAGCAGTAATTTCGTGACGGCCTATCATTTT. Its translation: CASSNFVTAYHF.